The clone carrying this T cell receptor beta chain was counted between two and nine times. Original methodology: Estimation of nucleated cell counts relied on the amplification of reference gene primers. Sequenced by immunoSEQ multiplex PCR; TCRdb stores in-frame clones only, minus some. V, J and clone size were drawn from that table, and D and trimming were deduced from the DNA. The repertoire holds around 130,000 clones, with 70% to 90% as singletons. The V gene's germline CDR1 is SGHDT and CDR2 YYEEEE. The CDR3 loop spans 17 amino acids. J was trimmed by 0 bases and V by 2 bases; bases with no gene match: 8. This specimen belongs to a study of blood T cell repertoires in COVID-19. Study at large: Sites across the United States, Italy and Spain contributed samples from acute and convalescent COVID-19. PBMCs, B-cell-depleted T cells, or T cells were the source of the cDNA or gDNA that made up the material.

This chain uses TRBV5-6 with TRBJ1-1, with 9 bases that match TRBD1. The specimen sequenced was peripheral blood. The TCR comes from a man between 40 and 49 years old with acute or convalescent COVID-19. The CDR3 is CASSFPTGGVMNTEAFF. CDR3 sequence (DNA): TGTGCCAGCAGCTTCCCGACAGGGGGTGTAATGAACACTGAAGCTTTCTTT.